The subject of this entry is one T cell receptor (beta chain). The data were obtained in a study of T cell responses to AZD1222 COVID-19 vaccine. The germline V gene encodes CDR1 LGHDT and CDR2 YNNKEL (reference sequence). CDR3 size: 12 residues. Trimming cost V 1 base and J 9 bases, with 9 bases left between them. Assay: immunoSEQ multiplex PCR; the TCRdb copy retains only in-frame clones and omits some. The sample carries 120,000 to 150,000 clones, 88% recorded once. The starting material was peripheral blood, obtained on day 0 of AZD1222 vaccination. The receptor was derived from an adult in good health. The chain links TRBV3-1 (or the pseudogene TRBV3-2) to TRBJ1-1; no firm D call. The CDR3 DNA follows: TGTGCCAGCAGCCAAGGTGCGACAAAAGCTTTCTTT. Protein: CASSQGATKAFF.